The clone carrying this T cell receptor (beta chain) was seen a handful of times. The data belong to a study of T-cell memory formation after mild COVID-19. TCRdb re-derived calls from the 5' RACE reads in MiXCR, one entry per CDR3 protein. This table has a few hundred thousand distinct CDR3 sequences, about 15% appearing once. The germline V and J ends were trimmed by 0 bases and 5 bases, with 9 bases remaining between them. The germline V gene encodes CDR1 DFQATT and CDR2 SNEGSKA (reference sequence). The CDR3 spans 13 residues. Sequenced input: PBMCs or a T cell subset sorted from them (not recorded which). The chain joins TRBV20-1 to TRBJ2-3; D gene ambiguous. This receptor was obtained from a man younger than 35 who had mild COVID-19 (a few samples of this study predate the infection). Cell type and time point are not known. CDR3: CSARDQFGDTQYF. Written as DNA, the CDR3 is TGCAGTGCTAGAGACCAGTTCGGAGATACGCAGTATTTT.